The entry that follows covers one T cell receptor beta chain sequence. Its antigen remains unknown. The data derive from a study of cytomegalovirus exposure and HLA in healthy donors. It was with 60 Vbeta and 13 Jbeta primers that the PCR ran. In the original workflow: Later work found 74 million or so unique TCR beta chains, with roughly 11 million shared. The method was immunoSEQ multiplex PCR; TCRdb's version includes in-frame clones alone and lacks a portion of them. The D gene and trimming were derived from the DNA, and the V and J assignments and clone size from that table. The table lists 99,000 or so clones, about 83% of them singletons. V shed 2 bases and J shed 7 bases, with 15 bases lying between them. CDR1 and CDR2 (germline): SGDLS, YYNGEE. There are 14 residues in the CDR3. Findings of the study overall: High specificity and sensitivity for cytomegalovirus status were reported for the classifier. Reportedly, TCR beta sequences accurately predicted HLA-A and HLA-B alleles in most subjects.

Source material: PBMCs. This receptor was taken from a man between 18 and 35 years old in good health and CMV-seronegative. The chain combines TRBV9 with TRBJ1-1; a weak D match, TRBD1 (5 bases). CDR3 amino acids: CASSVVDIRSEAFF. The CDR3 region has the DNA TGTGCCAGCAGCGTTGTGGACATAAGAAGTGAAGCTTTCTTT.